This is a list of T cell receptor beta chains from one sample in a study of technical replicates of blood from a few donors. Sequencing was performed with immunoSEQ multiplex PCR; in TCRdb, only in-frame clones are kept and a portion is missing. This table has fewer than 20,000 clones, 70% to 85% appearing once. The sample comprised PBMCs. These receptors were obtained from a human donor in good health. Some clones in this sample may be carry-over from other donors' samples. The CDR3 runs from the conserved cysteine through the conserved F or W. Fields, in order: clone size, J gene, V gene, D gene, CDR3 DNA, CDR3 protein. A D gene is named only where the DNA matches it firmly. Not every row has a clone size; where given, it reads once, few, many or a size class.

>NA|TRBJ2-7|TRBV27|NA
TGTGCCAGCAGTTTAATCAACCCGGGGGACGAGCAGTACTTC
CASSLINPGDEQYF
>NA|TRBJ2-5|TRBV5-1|NA
TGCGCCAGCAGCCCCGGACAGATCCAAGAGACCCAGTACTTC
CASSPGQIQETQYF
>NA|TRBJ2-1|TRBV19|NA
TGTGCCAGTAGTATAGATGGCCAGGGAAGGGATGAGCAGTTCTTC
CASSIDGQGRDEQFF
>NA|TRBJ1-5|TRBV6-1|NA
TGTGCCAGCAGGGAGGGATGGGTCGCGGGTCAGCCCCAGCATTTT
CASREGWVAGQPQHF
>few|TRBJ1-4|TRBV6-1|NA
TGTGCCAGCAGTGAGACAGGTATAGGGGGAAAACTGTTTTTT
CASSETGIGGKLFF
>NA|TRBJ2-7|TRBV7-9|TRBD2
TGTGTCAGCAGCTTCGTGGGACTAGCGGGAGGGCCGAGCCCTTACGAGCAGTACTTC
CVSSFVGLAGGPSPYEQYF
>few|TRBJ1-4|TRBV2|NA
TGTGCCAGCAGTGACAGTAGCGAAAAACTGTTTTTT
CASSDSSEKLFF
>NA|TRBJ2-7|TRBV28|NA
TGTGCCAGCAGTTTCCTAGGCGCGACCTACGAGCAGTACTTC
CASSFLGATYEQYF
>NA|TRBJ2-1|TRBV4-1|NA
TGCGCCAGCAGTGGCCCGCGGACCTCGGGGGAGCAGTTCTTC
CASSGPRTSGEQFF
>NA|TRBJ1-1|TRBV9|TRBD1
TGTGCCAGCAGCGTGACAGGGACCTCGAACACTGAAGCTTTCTTT
CASSVTGTSNTEAFF
>once|TRBJ2-1|TRBV27|TRBD1
TGTGCCAGCAGTTATGGGACAGTAGGCTCCTACAATGAGCAGTTCTTC
CASSYGTVGSYNEQFF
>NA|TRBJ2-1|TRBV11-2|TRBD1
TGTGCCAGCAGCTTACCAGGGGGCCCCTACAATGAGCAGTTCTTC
CASSLPGGPYNEQFF
>NA|TRBJ2-5|TRBV5-1|TRBD1
TGCGCCAGCAGCCTAGGGACAGGGAACATTTTACAAGAGACCCAGTACTTC
CASSLGTGNILQETQYF
>NA|TRBJ2-2|TRBV9|NA
TGTGCCAGCAGCGTACTCTCCACCGGGGAGCTGTTTTTT
CASSVLSTGELFF
>NA|TRBJ1-2|TRBV9|NA
TGTGCCAGCAGCGTACGTCAGGGTTATGGCTACACCTTC
CASSVRQGYGYTF
>NA|TRBJ2-1|TRBV10-3|TRBD2
TGTGCCATCAGTGAGTCAGCTAGCGGAAGTGACAATGAGCAGTTCTTC
CAISESASGSDNEQFF
>NA|TRBJ2-5|TRBV7-2|TRBD2
TGTGCCAGCAGCCCAGGACTAGTTCAAGAGACCCAGTACTTC
CASSPGLVQETQYF
>NA|TRBJ2-2|TRBV14|TRBD1
TGTGCCAGCAGCCAAGCTACAGGGGTAACCGGGGAGCTGTTTTTT
CASSQATGVTGELFF
>NA|TRBJ1-1|TRBV7-9|NA
TGTGCCAGCAGCTTAGAGGCCAGGGTGAACACTGAAGCTTTCTTT
CASSLEARVNTEAFF
>NA|TRBJ2-2|TRBV11-2|TRBD2
TGTGCCAGCAGCTTAGCGGGAACTAGCGGGAGAGCGACCGGGGAGCTGTTTTTT
CASSLAGTSGRATGELFF
>few|TRBJ1-1|TRBV6-1|TRBD1
TGTGCCAGCAGGGGACAGGGGGACGTCACTGAAGCTTTCTTT
CASRGQGDVTEAFF
>NA|TRBJ2-2|TRBV7-3|TRBD2
TGTGCCAGCAGCACCGGGACTAGCGGTACCGGGGAGCTGTTTTTT
CASSTGTSGTGELFF
>NA|TRBJ2-1|TRBV7-8|NA
TGTGCCAGCAGCTTACCCACCACAGGGAGTGAGCAGTTCTTC
CASSLPTTGSEQFF
>NA|TRBJ1-5|TRBV7-2|NA
TGTGCCAGCTCGCCGCAGAATAATCAGCCCCAGCATTTT
CASSPQNNQPQHF
>NA|TRBJ1-1|TRBV23-1|NA
TGCGCCAGCCGACAGGCCCACACTGAAGCTTTCTTT
CASRQAHTEAFF
>NA|TRBJ1-5|TRBV7-2|NA
TGTGCCAGCAGCTTAGCGAGGGATAGCAATCAGCCCCAGCATTTT
CASSLARDSNQPQHF
>NA|TRBJ1-1|TRBV2|NA
TGTGCCAGTAGACAGGAAATAAACACTGAAGCTTTCTTT
CASRQEINTEAFF
>NA|TRBJ2-1|TRBV4-2|NA
TGTGCCAGCAGCCAACTCGACGGGAGTCAGTACAATGAGCAGTTCTTC
CASSQLDGSQYNEQFF
>NA|TRBJ1-5|TRBV28|NA
TGTGCCAGCAGAGTGGTACGAGTTAGCAATCAGCCCCAGCATTTT
CASRVVRVSNQPQHF
>once|TRBJ2-7|TRBV27|TRBD2
TGTGCCAGCAGTTTACGCCCCGGACTAGCGGGTTCCTACGAGCAGTACTTC
CASSLRPGLAGSYEQYF
>NA|TRBJ2-3|TRBV2|TRBD2
TGTGCCAGCAGTGAGCAAGGACTAGCGTTCACAGATACGCAGTATTTT
CASSEQGLAFTDTQYF
>NA|TRBJ2-2|TRBV4-2|TRBD2
TGTGCCAGCAGCCTTCCGACTAGCGCCGACACCGGGGAGCTGTTTTTT
CASSLPTSADTGELFF
>NA|TRBJ2-3|TRBV11-2|NA
TGTGCCAGCAGCTTAGGAGGACTTCGCACAGATACGCAGTATTTT
CASSLGGLRTDTQYF
>NA|TRBJ1-1|TRBV2|TRBD1
TGTGCCAGCAGCCAGAACTTGGACAGGTGGACTGAAGCTTTCTTT
CASSQNLDRWTEAFF
>NA|TRBJ2-7|TRBV21-1|NA
TGTGCCAGCAGCAGAGGGGAGGCTCGGACCAGGTCCAACGAGCAGTACTTC
CASSRGEARTRSNEQYF
>NA|TRBJ2-7|TRBV27|TRBD1
TGTGCCAGCAGTTTTTGGACAGGGGGGACTTACGAGCAGTACTTC
CASSFWTGGTYEQYF
>NA|TRBJ2-1|TRBV6-6|TRBD1
TGTGCCAGCAGGACGTTCCCGGGGACAGGGTGGGAGCAGTTCTTC
CASRTFPGTGWEQFF
>NA|TRBJ1-1|TRBV20-1|TRBD1
TGCAGTGAACAGGGGGACACTGAAGCTTTCTTT
CSEQGDTEAFF
>once|TRBJ2-7|TRBV30|NA
TGTGCCTGGACCCAATCCTACGAGCAGTACTTC
CAWTQSYEQYF
>NA|TRBJ2-1|TRBV4-1|NA
TGCGCCAGCAGCCAAGATTGGGGGGGCGTCAATGAGCAGTTCTTC
CASSQDWGGVNEQFF
>NA|TRBJ2-3|TRBV5-6|TRBD1
TGTGCCAGCAGCCGGGGACAGGGATGGACAGATACGCAGTATTTT
CASSRGQGWTDTQYF
>NA|TRBJ2-3|TRBV27|NA
TGTGCCAGCATACCGGGGTCAGGAGATACGCAGTATTTT
CASIPGSGDTQYF
>NA|TRBJ2-3|TRBV5-6|TRBD1
TGTGCCAGCAGCTCCCGGACAGGGGGTCCCGCAGATACGCAGTATTTT
CASSSRTGGPADTQYF
>NA|TRBJ1-1|TRBV10-3|TRBD1
TGTGCCATCAGTGAGTTCGGGACAGAGAACACTGAAGCTTTCTTT
CAISEFGTENTEAFF
>NA|TRBJ2-7|TRBV2|TRBD1
TGTGCCAGCAGTGTAAAGGGGGCTAGTTACTCCTACGAGCAGTACTTC
CASSVKGASYSYEQYF
>NA|TRBJ1-2|TRBV9|TRBD1
TGTGCCAGCAGCGAGGGACAGGCGGCCTACTATGGCTACACCTTC
CASSEGQAAYYGYTF
>once|TRBJ2-7|TRBV29-1|TRBD1
TGCAGCGCTTGGGTCCCGGGACAGGGTACCGAGCAGTACTTC
CSAWVPGQGTEQYF
>once|TRBJ2-7|TRBV6-1|NA
TGTGCCAGCAGTGGCCAGACAGGACGGTACGAGCAGTACTTC
CASSGQTGRYEQYF
>NA|TRBJ1-5|TRBV4-1|NA
TGCGCCAGCAGCCAAGGGAACAGCCAGCCCCAGCATTTT
CASSQGNSQPQHF
>NA|TRBJ2-1|TRBV4-2|NA
TGTGCCAGCAGCCCTGGGGCCAGTGAGGATGAGCAGTTCTTC
CASSPGASEDEQFF
>NA|TRBJ2-7|TRBV19|TRBD1
TGTGCCAGTAGCGCCGGGACAGGGATCTACGAGCAGTACTTC
CASSAGTGIYEQYF
>NA|TRBJ1-3|TRBV30|TRBD1
TGTGCCTTTGGACAGGGGGCCTCTGGAAACACCATATATTTT
CAFGQGASGNTIYF
>NA|TRBJ2-7|TRBV29-1|TRBD1
TGCAGCGTTTACCAGGGGGCAGGTTACGAGCAGTACTTC
CSVYQGAGYEQYF